This is a list of T cell receptor beta chains from one sample in a study of graft-versus-host responses after intestinal transplantation. The data were produced by immunoSEQ multiplex PCR, yet TCRdb's version contains in-frame clones alone and is incomplete. The sample lists about 9,500 clones; less than 35% were seen once. The material sequenced was alloreactive CD4+ T cells from a mixed lymphocyte reaction culture, taken before intestinal transplant. Receptor source: a human patient who received an intestinal transplant. Each CDR3 is given with its conserved first and last residue. Fields, in order: D gene, clone size, J gene, V gene, CDR3 protein, CDR3 DNA. D genes are given only for firm matches. Part of the rows lack a size; the others show once, few, many or a class for expanded clones.

D: TRBD1
size: few
J: TRBJ1-2
V: TRBV27
CDR3: CASSLSGTGYGYTF
DNA: TGTGCCAGCAGTTTATCTGGGACAGGGTATGGCTACACCTTC

D: .
size: .
J: TRBJ1-2
V: TRBV30
CDR3: CAWGQGGTSYGYTF
DNA: TGTGCCTGGGGCCAAGGCGGGACGAGCTATGGCTACACCTTC

D: .
size: .
J: TRBJ2-1
V: TRBV27
CDR3: CASSLSSGDHLYNEQFF
DNA: TGTGCCAGCAGTTTATCTAGTGGGGACCACCTATACAATGAGCAGTTCTTC

D: .
size: few
J: TRBJ1-2
V: TRBV4-2
CDR3: CASSPASGPAPNYGYTF
DNA: TGTGCCAGCAGCCCTGCGTCAGGGCCAGCACCGAACTATGGCTACACCTTC

D: .
size: .
J: TRBJ1-5
V: TRBV6-5
CDR3: CASRVGGQPQHF
DNA: TGTGCCAGCCGGGTAGGGGGTCAGCCCCAGCATTTT

D: .
size: .
J: TRBJ2-2
V: TRBV6-5
CDR3: CASSYWGTGGELFF
DNA: TGTGCCAGCAGTTACTGGGGTACAGGCGGGGAGCTGTTTTTT

D: .
size: .
J: TRBJ2-2
V: TRBV7-6
CDR3: CASSFRDWASNTGELFF
DNA: TGTGCCAGCAGCTTCAGGGACTGGGCGTCGAACACCGGGGAGCTGTTTTTT

D: .
size: .
J: TRBJ2-7
V: TRBV2
CDR3: CAIQGGGSYEQYF
DNA: TGTGCCATCCAAGGTGGGGGGTCGTACGAGCAGTACTTC

D: .
size: .
J: TRBJ2-7
V: TRBV4-1
CDR3: CASSFNGNGEQYF
DNA: TGCGCCAGCAGCTTTAATGGTAATGGGGAGCAGTACTTC

D: .
size: .
J: TRBJ2-5
V: TRBV6-5
CDR3: CASSYSLEAAQETQYF
DNA: TGTGCCAGCAGTTACTCCTTAGAGGCAGCCCAAGAGACCCAGTACTTC